The 29 T cell receptor beta chains in this list originate from one sample, sequenced in a study of cytomegalovirus exposure and HLA in healthy donors. Use of 60 Vbeta and 13 Jbeta primers characterized the PCR. Profiled with immunoSEQ multiplex PCR; TCRdb holds only in-frame clones, not every one. The top ten hold 22% of the sample, which has around 64,000 clones, 70% to 75% seen once. Input material: PBMCs. Receptors were obtained from a woman aged 25 to 45 in good health and CMV-seropositive.

This clone appeared a single time. V usage is TRBV5-4 and J usage is TRBJ2-3, with 13 nucleotides matching TRBD2. The CDR3 is 16 residues long. Unmatched junction bases numbered 5, after V lost 5 bases and J lost 2 bases. Per germline, CDR1 SGHNT and CDR2 YYREEE (reference sequence). The CDR3 DNA reads TGTGCCAGCAGACTAGCGGGAGGGCCTTACACAGATACGCAGTATTTT. Protein sequence: CASRLAGGPYTDTQYF.

This clone came up a few times. V usage is TRBV2 and J usage is TRBJ1-5; D uncertain. V lost 4 bases and J 0 bases, leaving 4 bases between the germline ends. This CDR3 is 13 amino acids long. The germline V gene encodes CDR1 SNHLY and CDR2 FYNNEI. CDR3 region: CASSVNSNQPQHF. CDR3 in DNA: TGTGCCAGCAGTGTAAATAGCAATCAGCCCCAGCATTTT.

This clone was counted once. The chain has TRBV10-1 and TRBJ2-7, with D possibly TRBD1 on 7 matching bases. CDR1 is WNHNN, CDR2 SYGVQD, per germline (reference sequence). Trimming shortened V by 1 base and J by 3 bases, and 10 bases separated the two germline ends. This CDR3 comprises 14 residues. The CDR3 loop reads CASSEWRGRYEQYF. For the CDR3, the DNA is TGCGCCAGCAGTGAGTGGAGGGGGCGCTACGAGCAGTACTTC.

In its sample, this clone was seen a few times. V and J are TRBV28 and TRBJ2-2, with TRBD1 matching 9 bases. CDR1 is MDHEN and CDR2 is SYDVKM in the germline V gene. This CDR3 spans 15 amino acids. With V trimmed by 5 bases and J by 4 bases, 5 bases remained unmatched. CDR3 sequence reads: CASSGQGLGTGELFF. The CDR3 DNA sequence: TGTGCCAGCAGTGGACAGGGGCTGGGCACCGGGGAGCTGTTTTTT.

The gene calls are TRBV5-1 and TRBJ2-5; D remains unclear. V was cut by 0 bases and J by 5 bases, with 14 bases left in between. CDR1 is SGHRS and CDR2 is YFSETQ in the germline V gene. CDR3 length equals 15 residues. The CDR3 region is CASSLAPQSAETQYF. The CDR3 nucleotides are TGCGCCAGCAGCTTGGCGCCCCAAAGTGCGGAGACCCAGTACTTC.

The rearrangement joins TRBV30 to TRBJ1-2; tentative D call: TRBD1 (5 bases). From germline, CDR1 is GTSNPN and CDR2 SVGIG (reference sequence). V was clipped by 3 bases and J by 4 bases, with 15 bases between them. CDR3 length equals 14 residues. CDR3 in amino acids: CAWRLLGAAYGYTF. The CDR3 DNA sequence: TGTGCCTGGAGATTGTTAGGGGCCGCCTATGGCTACACCTTC.

This chain uses TRBV4-2 with TRBJ1-2; possibly TRBD1 for D (6 bases). Germline assignment: CDR1 LGHNA and CDR2 YNFKEQ. The CDR3 runs to 15 residues. V was clipped by 0 bases and J by 2 bases, with 10 bases between them. The CDR3 protein is CASSQDGGRNYGYTF. CDR3 in DNA: TGTGCCAGCAGCCAAGACGGGGGGCGCAACTATGGCTACACCTTC.

This chain joins TRBV18 and TRBJ2-7; 7 nucleotides agree with TRBD2. The trim removed 3 bases at V and 7 bases at J, leaving 9 bases unmatched. Germline CDR1 is KGHSH and CDR2 is LQKENI. CDR3 length: 14 residues. In DNA form, the CDR3 reads TGTGCCAGCTCACCCTTACTGGGGGGGGAAGAGCAGTACTTC. Protein product: CASSPLLGGEEQYF.

The gene calls are TRBV10-3 and TRBJ2-3, with TRBD2 matching 13 bases. CDR1 and CDR2 (germline): ENHRY, SYGVKD. The V gene end was trimmed by 4 bases and the J gene end by 3 bases; junction bases not matched to a gene: 4. The CDR3 is 16 residues long. CDR3 sequence reads: CAISGGLAGETDTQYF. The CDR3 nucleotides read TGTGCCATCAGTGGTGGACTAGCGGGAGAAACAGATACGCAGTATTTT.

The sample holds a few counts of this clone. This chain connects TRBV2 to TRBJ1-4; weak D call: TRBD1 (5 bases). Germline-derived CDR1 and CDR2 are SNHLY and FYNNEI. CDR3 length equals 16 residues. Trimming removed 7 bases at V and 8 bases at J, with 23 bases between. Written as DNA, the CDR3 is TGTGCCAGCACGATAAATTCAAGGCAGGGAGGCGAAAAACTGTTTTTT. As protein: CASTINSRQGGEKLFF.

V and J are TRBV7-2 and TRBJ1-2, with TRBD1 matching over 8 bases. The germline gives CDR1 SGHTA, CDR2 FQGNSA. V lost 5 bases, J lost 4 bases, and 6 bases stayed unmatched. CDR3 size: 14 residues. The CDR3 reads CASSERQGSYGYTF. CDR3 DNA sequence: TGTGCCAGCAGCGAACGACAGGGGAGCTATGGCTACACCTTC.

This clone occurred a few times. V usage is TRBV4-1 and J usage is TRBJ2-1, with D uncertain. This CDR3 spans 16 amino acids. Germline lookup yields CDR1 MGHRA and CDR2 YSYEKL. V was cut by 0 bases and J by 4 bases, with 13 bases left in between. CDR3 sequence (DNA): TGCGCCAGCAGCCAAGAAAACCCAGCGTCTTACAATGAGCAGTTCTTC. Its protein product is CASSQENPASYNEQFF.

This clone came up once. Other DNA variants within this sample encode the same CDR3. CDR3 nucleotides: TGTGCCAGCAGTTTATCCGGGGAGCTGTTTTTT. It yields the protein CASSLSGELFF. This chain links TRBV2 with TRBJ2-2; D gene uncertain. Germline V lookup: CDR1 SNHLY, CDR2 FYNNEI. The CDR3 runs to 11 residues. Between the trimmed V and J ends, which lost 5 bases and 6 bases, there was a span of 4 bases.

As for this clone: One junction end does not reproduce the germline sequence, and a read error may be involved. This sequence joins TRBV30 and TRBJ2-1; 10 positions agree with TRBD2. The CDR3 covers 15 residues. The germline CDR1 and CDR2 sequences are GTSNPN and SVGIG (reference sequence). CDR3 nucleotide sequence: TGTGCCTGGAGTGTAATTGGAACCAGCGGGAGGGTCTTGGTCTTC. Protein sequence: CAWSVIGTSGRVLVF.

The chain has TRBV30 and TRBJ1-2; possibly TRBD1 for D (5 bases). The CDR3 extends over 14 amino acids. Trimming took off 0 bases at V and 4 bases at J, with 12 bases between the two ends. The V gene's germline CDR1 is GTSNPN and CDR2 SVGIG (reference sequence). CDR3 amino acids: CAWSVGRGGYGYTF. The CDR3 nucleotides read TGTGCCTGGAGTGTTGGTAGGGGCGGCTATGGCTACACCTTC.

A single count supports this clone. The chain has TRBV28 and TRBJ1-4; 7 bases map to TRBD1. The V gene's germline CDR1 is MDHEN and CDR2 SYDVKM. V was pared by 6 bases and J by 3 bases, with 4 bases of the junction left unmatched. This CDR3 is 14 amino acids long. The CDR3 spells CASSMTGPNEKLFF. In DNA form, the CDR3 reads TGTGCCAGCAGCATGACAGGGCCTAATGAAAAACTGTTTTTT.

The rearrangement links TRBV28 to TRBJ2-5; possibly TRBD1 for D (6 bases). This CDR3 comprises 15 residues. The ends were cut back, 5 bases at V and 3 bases at J, with 16 bases in the middle. Germline CDR1 and CDR2: MDHEN and SYDVKM. In nucleotides, the CDR3 is TGTGCCAGCAGTACAACCCAGGACAGAAAAGAGACCCAGTACTTC. This translates into CASSTTQDRKETQYF.

The rearrangement uses TRBV10-3 and TRBJ2-5; TRBD1 agrees at 9 bases. Trimming took 8 bases from V and 4 from J; bases not matched to a gene: 8. CDR1 and CDR2 from the germline V gene are ENHRY and SYGVKD. This CDR3 has 14 amino acids. The CDR3 DNA sequence: TGTGCCATCCGAGCGCCGGGACAGGGAGAGACCCAGTACTTC. Its translation is CAIRAPGQGETQYF.

The gene calls are TRBV30 and TRBJ2-1; 9 nucleotides align to TRBD2. The CDR3 sequence is 14 residues long. V dropped 3 bases and J dropped 4; count of bases not matched to a gene: 4. CDR1 is GTSNPN, CDR2 SVGIG, per germline (reference sequence). CDR3 sequence (DNA): TGTGCCTGGAGCGCGGGAGGGTTGTACAATGAGCAGTTCTTC. Translated: CAWSAGGLYNEQFF.

The chain links TRBV5-6 to TRBJ2-1; D possibly corresponds to TRBD1 (6 bases). The CDR3 extends over 16 amino acids. Germline CDR1 SGHDT, CDR2 YYEEEE. V was trimmed by 3 bases and J by 7 bases, leaving 20 bases between them. CDR3 sequence (DNA): TGTGCCAGCAGCTCTACGCTAGGGGGAGAAGCGAATGAGCAGTTCTTC. Translation gives CASSSTLGGEANEQFF.

The V gene is TRBV5-6, the J gene TRBJ2-1; D remains ambiguous. The germline CDR1 and CDR2 sequences are SGHDT and YYEEEE. V was cut by 0 bases and J by 5 bases, with 6 bases left in between. The CDR3 spans 13 residues. CDR3 loop: CASSLVSDNEQFF. CDR3 sequence (DNA): TGTGCCAGCAGCTTGGTGTCCGACAATGAGCAGTTCTTC.

J is TRBJ2-2 and V is TRBV9; TRBD2 is a possible D gene (6 bases). V was clipped by 0 bases and J by 5 bases, with 11 bases between them. Germline values: CDR1 SGDLS, CDR2 YYNGEE. The CDR3 is 15 amino acids. CDR3 loop: CASSVAGRNTGELFF. The CDR3 coding sequence is TGTGCCAGCAGCGTAGCCGGGAGAAATACCGGGGAGCTGTTTTTT.

The chain employs TRBV6-6 and TRBJ2-3; D possibly corresponds to TRBD1 (6 bases). Per germline, CDR1 MNHNY and CDR2 SVGAGI (reference sequence). This CDR3 has 13 amino acids. Trimming took 2 bases from V and 4 from J, leaving 7 bases between them. CDR3 DNA sequence: TGTGCCAGCAGTTACGGGGGCGCAGATACGCAGTATTTT. As protein: CASSYGGADTQYF.

In this sample, this clone turned up a few times. V is TRBV27 and J is TRBJ1-2, with D possibly matching TRBD1 (6 bases). V dropped 1 base and J dropped 7 bases, with 10 bases sitting between them. The CDR3 loop spans 13 amino acids. Germline CDR1 and CDR2: MNHEY and SMNVEV (reference sequence). For the CDR3, the DNA is TGTGCCAGCAGTTTATTGGGGGCGCGTGGCTACACCTTC. Its translation: CASSLLGARGYTF.

This clone has a single count. V gene TRBV6-6 combines with J gene TRBJ2-5; 7 bases align to TRBD1. CDR1 and CDR2 from the germline V gene are MNHNY and SVGAGI (reference sequence). J lost 4 bases, V lost 5 bases, and 13 bases had no gene match. This CDR3 region has 16 residues. DNA of the CDR3: TGTGCCAGCAGTAACCGACAGGGAGCCTCCACAGAGACCCAGTACTTC. Its protein is CASSNRQGASTETQYF.

V usage is TRBV5-6 and J usage is TRBJ2-2; D not certain. Germline-derived CDR1 and CDR2 are SGHDT and YYEEEE. This CDR3 spans 16 amino acids. V lost 0 bases to trimming and J lost 4 bases, with 13 bases between them. The CDR3 coding sequence is TGTGCCAGCAGCTTGGGACCCCTCCGGAGCACCGGGGAGCTGTTTTTT. The encoded protein is CASSLGPLRSTGELFF.

The V gene is TRBV27, the J gene TRBJ1-1; tentative D call: TRBD1 (6 bases). The germline V and J ends were trimmed by 3 bases and 10 bases, with 6 bases remaining between them. This CDR3 spans 10 amino acids. Germline CDR1 reads MNHEY; CDR2 reads SMNVEV (reference sequence). The CDR3 DNA reads as TGTGCCAGCAGTTTCAGGGGAGCTTTCTTT. Translating gives CASSFRGAFF.

The V and J genes are TRBV4-3 and TRBJ1-1, with D tentatively TRBD1 (6 bases). CDR1 is LGHNA and CDR2 is YSLEER in the germline V gene. V was pared by 0 bases and J by 7 bases, with 18 bases between. There are 16 residues in the CDR3. The DNA of the CDR3 is TGCGCCAGCAGCCAAGATGTAGGGGGGGGCTGGTATGAAGCTTTCTTT. Translated: CASSQDVGGGWYEAFF.

The chain joins TRBV2 to TRBJ1-5, with D maybe TRBD1 (6 bases). Germline V gene lookup returns CDR1 SNHLY and CDR2 FYNNEI. The CDR3 consists of 15 residues. Trimming cost V 0 bases and J 5 bases, with 11 bases left between them. Written as DNA, the CDR3 is TGTGCCAGCAGTGAAGCGGCGGGGGCAGATCAGCCCCAGCATTTT. Translated: CASSEAAGADQPQHF.